These 26 T cell receptor beta chains were all obtained from the same sample, sequenced in a study of cytomegalovirus exposure and HLA in healthy donors. With 60 Vbeta and 13 Jbeta primers, the PCR was carried out. Produced via immunoSEQ multiplex PCR; TCRdb's table is partial and in-frame only. The data hold 160,000 or so clones, with around four fifths observed a single time. The sequenced sample consisted of PBMCs. The receptors were gathered from a woman aged 18-29 years in good health and CMV-seronegative.

The chain links TRBV7-9 to TRBJ2-1; TRBD2 matches 7 bases. The CDR3 is 15 residues long. Trimming took 8 bases from V and 4 from J; bases not matched to a gene: 11. Germline values: CDR1 SEHNR, CDR2 FQNEAQ (reference sequence). The CDR3 nucleotides read TGTGCCAGCGGGGGGGGAGGGCGGGCTTACAATGAGCAGTTCTTC. Its translation: CASGGGGRAYNEQFF.

The CDR3 loop reads CASSPAWGRSYGYTF. The DNA of the CDR3 is TGTGCCAGCTCTCCGGCGTGGGGCAGAAGCTATGGCTACACCTTC. The chain employs TRBV5-6 and TRBJ1-2, with D maybe TRBD1 (5 bases). The CDR3 contains 15 residues. V lost 7 bases and J lost 4, with 20 bases in between. From germline, CDR1 is SGHDT and CDR2 YYEEEE.

The chain uses TRBV5-1 and TRBJ2-4; 12 bases are a match to TRBD1. The CDR3 is 19 amino acids. Trimming at V came to 4 bases and at J to 5 bases, leaving 16 bases not matched to a gene. Germline CDR1 is SGHRS and CDR2 is YFSETQ. The CDR3 sequence is CASSPTGTGGARVENIQYF. The CDR3 nucleotides are TGCGCCAGCAGCCCTACCGGGACAGGGGGCGCTAGGGTTGAAAACATTCAGTACTTC.

The CDR3 nucleotides read TGTGCCAGCAGTTTAGGACAGGGAGAGACCCAGTACTTC. Its translation is CASSLGQGETQYF. The chain links TRBV2 to TRBJ2-5; the match to TRBD1 covers 8 bases. The germline V gene encodes CDR1 SNHLY and CDR2 FYNNEI. The CDR3 totals 13 residues. V trimming: 5 bases; J trimming: 4 bases; junction bases outside the gene matches: 3.

The V gene is TRBV5-5, the J gene TRBJ1-2; TRBD1 matches at 8 bases. This CDR3 is built from 13 residues. The V and J ends lost 4 bases and 8 bases, in that order; junction bases with no gene match: 7. Germline CDR1 and CDR2: SGHKS and YYEKEE (reference sequence). The CDR3 loop reads CASSLTGDGGYTF. The CDR3 coding sequence is TGTGCCAGCAGCCTGACAGGGGATGGAGGCTACACCTTC.

The V and J genes are TRBV18 and TRBJ1-1; 7 nucleotides align to TRBD1. The CDR3 has 15 residues. Germline trimming cut 6 bases from V and 1 base from J; bases unmatched to any gene: 8. Germline assignment: CDR1 KGHSH and CDR2 LQKENI. The CDR3 sequence: CASSPQGQANTEAFF. CDR3 nucleotide sequence: TGTGCCAGCTCCCCCCAAGGACAGGCGAACACTGAAGCTTTCTTT.

The rearrangement joins TRBV5-5 to TRBJ1-5; TRBD1 might be the D (6 bases). The germline CDR1 and CDR2 sequences are SGHKS and YYEKEE (reference sequence). CDR3 size: 13 residues. Trimming shortened V by 0 bases and J by 5 bases, and 6 bases separated the two germline ends. The CDR3 reads CASSLAGDQPQHF. CDR3 coding DNA: TGTGCCAGCAGCTTGGCAGGGGATCAGCCCCAGCATTTT.

The chain uses TRBV4-2 and TRBJ1-5; 7 bases map to TRBD1. The germline V gene has CDR1 LGHNA and CDR2 YNFKEQ. The CDR3 runs to 15 residues. Losses at the gene ends were 0 bases for V and 7 bases for J; bases not matched to a gene: 6. The CDR3 loop reads CASSQEDRESQPQHF. CDR3 bases: TGTGCCAGCAGCCAAGAAGACAGGGAATCCCAGCCCCAGCATTTT.

The chain joins TRBV6-1 to TRBJ1-1; 7 bases are shared with TRBD1. With 6 bases clipped from V and 4 bases from J, the junction kept 2 bases outside the gene matches. CDR1 is MNHNS and CDR2 is SASEGT in the germline V gene. The CDR3 runs to 12 residues. Written as DNA, the CDR3 is TGTGCCAGCAGAAGGACAGGCACTGAAGCTTTCTTT. Its translation: CASRRTGTEAFF.

The chain uses TRBV6-1 and TRBJ2-7; TRBD2 agrees at 11 bases. The CDR3 has 13 amino acids. V shed 8 bases, J shed 6 bases, and the junction held 6 bases outside the gene matches. The V gene's germline CDR1 is MNHNS and CDR2 SASEGT. CDR3 amino acids: CASLASGGFEQYF. CDR3 nucleotides: TGTGCCAGCCTCGCTAGCGGGGGGTTCGAGCAGTACTTC.

The rearrangement joins TRBV21-1 to TRBJ2-7; TRBD1 reflects the table's D call only, with no check against the DNA. TRBV21-1 is tagged as a pseudogene. The length of the CDR3 is 17 residues. The CDR3 DNA reads TGTGCCAGCAGCAAAGGTCGGACAGGGGGCGAATCCTACGAGCAGTACTTC. Translated, it gives CASSKGRTGGESYEQYF.

This chain links TRBV5-1 with TRBJ2-5, with 7 bases lining up with TRBD2. After removal of 4 bases from V and 4 bases from J, the junction contained 13 bases not matched to a gene. Germline V gene lookup returns CDR1 SGHRS and CDR2 YFSETQ. CDR3 length: 16 amino acids. For the CDR3, the DNA is TGCGCCAGCAGCCTCCTACGGGACGGGAGGCCAGAGACCCAGTACTTC. It codes for CASSLLRDGRPETQYF.

The chain couples TRBV5-1 to TRBJ2-1, with D possibly TRBD1 on 5 matching bases. Germline V gene lookup returns CDR1 SGHRS and CDR2 YFSETQ. V gave up 4 bases and J gave up 4 bases, with 15 bases separating them. This CDR3 contains 15 residues. The CDR3 here is CASSVAGQSYNEQFF. The DNA for the CDR3 is TGCGCCAGCAGCGTAGCAGGGCAGTCATACAATGAGCAGTTCTTC.

The gene calls are TRBV6-4 and TRBJ1-4, with a tentative D call TRBD1 (5 bases). CDR1 and CDR2 from the germline V gene are MRHNA and SNTAGT. Trimming removed 6 bases from V and 3 bases from J, with 20 bases in between. This CDR3 has 17 residues. CDR3 sequence: CASSQTGPMSSNEKLFF. In DNA, the CDR3 is TGTGCCAGCAGCCAAACAGGCCCTATGTCCTCTAATGAAAAACTGTTTTTT.

A few counts support this clone. The junction departs from germline at one end; a sequencing error may be responsible. The chain uses TRBV6-1 and TRBJ1-4, with no clear D. The CDR3 spans 14 residues. CDR1 and CDR2 from the germline V gene are MNHNS and SASEGT. The CDR3 loop reads CASREEMSNEKLFF. The CDR3 DNA reads TGTGCCAGCAGGGAAGAGATGAGTAATGAAAAACTGTTTTTT.

This rearrangement joins TRBV4-1 to TRBJ1-3, with 8 bases lining up with TRBD1. The germline V gene encodes CDR1 MGHRA and CDR2 YSYEKL. Trimming took 1 base from V and 4 from J; bases not matched to a gene: 21. The CDR3 has 21 residues. CDR3 sequence reads: CASSQVRDRSSTTFRGNTIYF. CDR3 in DNA: TGCGCCAGCAGCCAAGTTCGGGACAGGTCCTCCACCACATTTAGAGGAAACACCATATATTTT.

The chain has TRBV9 and TRBJ2-1; TRBD2 agrees at 8 bases. CDR1 and CDR2 from the germline V gene are SGDLS and YYNGEE. V was clipped by 4 bases and J by 1 base; unmatched bases: 4. The CDR3 is 15 amino acids. The CDR3 nucleotides are TGTGCCAGCAGCAAAGCGGGGGTGTCCTACAATGAGCAGTTCTTC. This translates into CASSKAGVSYNEQFF.

About this clone: At one of its ends the junction is not consistent with the germline gene, which may arise from a read error. J is TRBJ2-4 and V is TRBV11-2; D not certain. The CDR3 runs to 15 residues. The V gene's germline CDR1 is SGHAT and CDR2 FQNNGV. CDR3 region: CASSSLFDAKNSQYF. CDR3 coding DNA: TGTGCCAGCAGCTCACTTTTCGACGCCAAAAACAGTCAGTACTTC.

This chain joins TRBV10-3 and TRBJ2-7, with D tentatively TRBD1 (6 bases). The CDR3 length is 15 residues. The germline V gene encodes CDR1 ENHRY and CDR2 SYGVKD. Trimming stripped 3 bases from V and 3 bases from J, with 15 bases between. DNA for the CDR3: TGTGCCATCAGTGATCAGGGGAACGCAGTCTACGAGCAGTACTTC. Amino acids: CAISDQGNAVYEQYF.

V is TRBV7-3 and J is TRBJ2-3, with TRBD2 identical over 11 bases. With V trimmed by 3 bases and J by 5 bases, 10 bases remained unmatched. CDR1 and CDR2 from the germline V gene are SGHTA and FQGTGA. The CDR3 spans 17 residues. The CDR3 loop reads CASSLGGLAGGGDTQYF. Written as DNA, the CDR3 is TGTGCCAGCAGCTTGGGAGGGCTAGCGGGGGGCGGAGATACGCAGTATTTT. The full variable domain, rest sourced from reference TRBV7-3 and TRBJ2-3, is GAGVSQTPSNKVTEKGKYVELRCDPISGHTALYWYRQSLGQGPEFLIYFQGTGAADDSGLPNDRFFAVRPEGSVSTLKIQRTERGDSAVYLCASSLGGLAGGGDTQYFGPGTRLTVL.

The V gene is TRBV30, the J gene TRBJ1-1; D ambiguous. The CDR3 consists of 10 residues. Germline CDR1 GTSNPN, CDR2 SVGIG (reference sequence). V was cut by 3 bases and J by 9 bases, with 8 bases left in between. Here the CDR3 DNA reads TGTGCCTGGAGCCCTCAGAAAGCTTTCTTT. Residues: CAWSPQKAFF. Full variable domain (missing parts from reference TRBV30 and TRBJ1-1): SQTIHQWPATLVQPVGSPLSLECTVEGTSNPNLYWYRQAAGRGLQLLFYSVGIGQISSEVPQNLSASRPQDRQFILSSKKLLLSDSGFYLCAWSPQKAFFGQGTRLTVV.

The rearrangement joins TRBV19 to TRBJ1-5; TRBD1 agrees at 9 bases. This CDR3 contains 16 residues. CDR1 and CDR2 (germline): LNHDA, SQIVND (reference sequence). The junction had 12 bases not matched to a gene; V was cut back by 6 bases and J by 6 bases. The CDR3 DNA reads TGTGCCAGTAGGACCCCCGGGACAGGGAAACGTCAGCCCCAGCATTTT. Encoded protein: CASRTPGTGKRQPQHF.

The V call is TRBV6-5, the J call TRBJ1-6; 8 bases agree with TRBD1. CDR3 length: 14 amino acids. CDR1 is MNHEY and CDR2 is SVGAGI in the germline V gene. J lost 10 bases, V lost 5 bases, and 7 bases had no gene match. Written as DNA, the CDR3 is TGTGCCAGCAGTGATACTTGGACAGGGTCACCCCTCCACTTT. Its translation is CASSDTWTGSPLHF.

This chain joins TRBV15 and TRBJ1-1, with D uncertain. CDR3 size: 14 residues. The germline gives CDR1 LNHNV, CDR2 YYDKDF (reference sequence). V gave up 0 bases and J gave up 1 base, with 6 bases separating them. CDR3 sequence: CATSRDTGNTEAFF. As DNA, the CDR3 is TGTGCCACCAGCAGAGATACGGGGAACACTGAAGCTTTCTTT.

The chain carries TRBV30 and TRBJ1-1, with D perhaps TRBD1 (6 bases). V lost 2 bases and J 3 bases, leaving 16 bases between the germline ends. The germline gives CDR1 GTSNPN, CDR2 SVGIG (reference sequence). This CDR3 has 15 residues. This CDR3 reads CAWSSYRVKDTEAFF. The CDR3 DNA reads TGTGCCTGGAGTAGCTACAGGGTGAAGGACACTGAAGCTTTCTTT.

The chain has TRBV7-9 and TRBJ1-1; no firm D call. The CDR3 length is 13 residues. V lost 3 bases, J lost 10 bases, and 15 bases lay in between. Looked up from germline, CDR1 is SEHNR and CDR2 is FQNEAQ (reference sequence). CDR3 residues: CASSFSDSWGAFF. CDR3 nucleotides: TGTGCCAGCAGCTTTTCGGACTCTTGGGGAGCTTTCTTT.